Each of the 24 T cell receptor beta chains below was sequenced from the same sample in a study of cytomegalovirus exposure and HLA in healthy donors. PCR used 60 Vbeta primers and 13 Jbeta primers. Clones were read by immunoSEQ multiplex PCR, and TCRdb kept only the in-frame ones, dropping some. Of around 100,000 clones listed, around 80% are singletons. Sequences were obtained from PBMCs. Receptors originate from a woman in her late teens or twenties in good health and CMV-seronegative.

The rearrangement uses TRBV6-1 and TRBJ2-5, with 9 nucleotides matching TRBD1. The CDR3 consists of 15 residues. From germline, CDR1 is MNHNS and CDR2 SASEGT. Losses at the gene ends were 6 bases for V and 0 bases for J; bases not matched to a gene: 5. The CDR3 loop reads CASREQGADQETQYF. In DNA form, the CDR3 reads TGTGCCAGCAGGGAACAGGGGGCCGACCAAGAGACCCAGTACTTC.

The V gene is TRBV28, the J gene TRBJ2-3; maybe TRBD2 (5 bases). Germline CDR1 and CDR2: MDHEN and SYDVKM. This CDR3 comprises 13 residues. The germline V and J ends were trimmed by 8 bases and 4 bases, with 13 bases remaining between them. Written as DNA, the CDR3 is TGTGCCAGCCACGCGGGCCTACCAGATACGCAGTATTTT. Amino acid sequence: CASHAGLPDTQYF.

This chain joins TRBV10-1 and TRBJ2-3; the D is unclear. CDR3 length: 13 residues. V lost 3 bases and J 2 bases, leaving 6 bases between the germline ends. CDR1 is WNHNN and CDR2 is SYGVQD in the germline V gene (reference sequence). CDR3 DNA: TGCGCCAGCAGTGAATCGTTCACAGATACGCAGTATTTT. It codes for CASSESFTDTQYF.

The chain recombines TRBV4-3 with TRBJ2-1; TRBD1 aligns across 9 bases. Germline CDR1 reads LGHNA; CDR2 reads YSLEER. J lost 9 bases, V lost 2 bases, and 17 bases had no gene match. This CDR3 has 18 residues. The CDR3 spells CASSQSSSDRGPRSEQFF. In nucleotides, the CDR3 is TGCGCCAGCAGCCAATCGTCGTCGGACAGGGGCCCCAGAAGTGAGCAGTTCTTC.

V is TRBV19 and J is TRBJ1-1, with no clear D. V lost 3 bases and J 6 bases, leaving 8 bases between the germline ends. The CDR3 covers 12 residues. Germline CDR1 and CDR2: LNHDA and SQIVND (reference sequence). The CDR3 DNA reads as TGTGCCAGTAGTATCGGCGGATCTGAAGCTTTCTTT. Protein: CASSIGGSEAFF.

This chain links TRBV2 with TRBJ1-1; 7 bases agree with TRBD1. The V and J ends lost 4 bases and 1 base, in that order; junction bases with no gene match: 6. The CDR3 spans 15 residues. The germline gives CDR1 SNHLY, CDR2 FYNNEI. The CDR3 protein is CASSATGYGNTEAFF. CDR3 bases: TGTGCCAGCAGTGCGACAGGGTACGGGAACACTGAAGCTTTCTTT.

The rearrangement links TRBV19 to TRBJ2-5; 7 bases fit TRBD1. Trimming at V came to 6 bases and at J to 0 bases, leaving 19 bases not matched to a gene. The CDR3 sequence is 19 residues long. Germline CDR1 reads LNHDA; CDR2 reads SQIVND (reference sequence). Here the CDR3 DNA reads TGTGCCAGTAGGCCCCACCGGACAGGCCAACCGATTCACCAAGAGACCCAGTACTTC. It specifies CASRPHRTGQPIHQETQYF. The full variable domain, its missing parts supplied by reference TRBV19 and TRBJ2-5, is DGGITQSPKYLFRKEGQNVTLSCEQNLNHDAMYWYRQDPGQGLRLIYYSQIVNDFQKGDIAEGYSVSREKKESFPLTVTSAQKNPTAFYLCASRPHRTGQPIHQETQYFGPGTRLLVL.

Comment on this clone: The same CDR3 is also encoded by other DNA sequences in this sample. In DNA form, the CDR3 reads TGTGCCAGCAGCTTAGACAGGGGGGGGAACACTGAAGCTTTCTTT. This sequence encodes CASSLDRGGNTEAFF. The gene calls are TRBV7-3 and TRBJ1-1; 9 bases are a match to TRBD1. This CDR3 contains 15 residues. J gave up 1 base and V 2 bases, and 2 bases lay outside the gene matches. Germline lookup yields CDR1 SGHTA and CDR2 FQGTGA.

The gene calls are TRBV7-2 and TRBJ2-3; D is unclear. Germline CDR1 reads SGHTA; CDR2 reads FQGNSA. V shed 5 bases and J shed 5 bases, with 11 bases lying between them. The CDR3 consists of 13 residues. DNA for the CDR3: TGTGCCAGCAGCGCCCGGGTGGGAGATACGCAGTATTTT. This translates into CASSARVGDTQYF.

The chain uses TRBV16 and TRBJ2-5; 7 nucleotides match TRBD2. This CDR3 region has 14 residues. The ends lost 0 bases at V and 4 bases at J; junction bases unmatched: 2. Germline V lookup: CDR1 KGHSY, CDR2 FQNENV. The CDR3 sequence: CASSQSGGLETQYF. The CDR3 DNA reads TGTGCCAGCAGCCAATCGGGAGGGCTAGAGACCCAGTACTTC.

V is TRBV18 and J is TRBJ2-7; 9 nucleotides align to TRBD2. Germline lookup yields CDR1 KGHSH and CDR2 LQKENI. Trimming removed 3 bases from V and 0 bases from J; junction bases left unmatched: 9. CDR3 size: 17 residues. CDR3 DNA: TGTGCCAGCTCACCCCGCGGGCGGGGGGGAAGCTCCTACGAGCAGTACTTC. Its translation: CASSPRGRGGSSYEQYF.

This clone occurred once. The chain combines TRBV7-9 with TRBJ2-1; 7 positions match TRBD2. The J segment lost 2 bases and the V segment lost 5 bases, leaving 18 bases of the junction unmatched. Germline loops: CDR1 SEHNR, CDR2 FQNEAQ (reference sequence). The CDR3 consists of 19 residues. The CDR3 protein is CASSPPGSWMGGAYNEQFF. CDR3 coding DNA: TGTGCCAGCAGCCCCCCCGGGTCTTGGATGGGGGGGGCCTACAATGAGCAGTTCTTC.

J is TRBJ2-3 and V is TRBV7-9, with TRBD2 identical over 8 bases. Germline CDR1 and CDR2: SEHNR and FQNEAQ (reference sequence). The V gene end was trimmed by 2 bases and the J gene end by 4 bases; junction bases not matched to a gene: 2. The CDR3 has 14 residues. The CDR3 reads CASSLSGSSDTQYF. CDR3 in DNA: TGTGCCAGCAGCTTAAGCGGGAGCTCAGATACGCAGTATTTT.

The chain employs TRBV7-3 and TRBJ1-1; D is unclear. Germline CDR1 is SGHTA and CDR2 is FQGTGA. CDR3 size: 14 residues. The V gene lost 1 base and the J gene lost 1 base, with 7 bases spanning the gap. CDR3 sequence: CASSLRAGNTEAFF. DNA for the CDR3: TGTGCCAGCAGCTTAAGGGCGGGGAACACTGAAGCTTTCTTT.

The chain links TRBV9 to TRBJ2-1, with 11 bases lining up with TRBD2. CDR1 and CDR2 from the germline V gene are SGDLS and YYNGEE. V was clipped by 2 bases and J by 8 bases; unmatched bases: 9. This CDR3 is 16 amino acids long. The CDR3 is CASSVMGSGGAYEQFF. CDR3 bases: TGTGCCAGCAGCGTCATGGGTAGCGGGGGGGCTTATGAGCAGTTCTTC.

In its sample, this clone was seen a few times. CDR3 in DNA: TGTGCCAGCAGTGTCACTAGAACTAGCACAGATACGCAGTATTTT. Its protein product is CASSVTRTSTDTQYF. The chain couples TRBV2 to TRBJ2-3, with D perhaps TRBD2 (5 bases). Germline values: CDR1 SNHLY, CDR2 FYNNEI. CDR3 size: 15 residues. V lost 4 bases, J lost 0 bases, and 11 bases lay in between.

The chain couples TRBV6-5 to TRBJ2-7; TRBD1 is a possible D gene (6 bases). V was cut by 0 bases and J by 7 bases, with 19 bases left in between. This CDR3 comprises 16 residues. The germline V gene has CDR1 MNHEY and CDR2 SVGAGI. This CDR3 reads CASSYSSRDMRDEQYF. The DNA for the CDR3 is TGTGCCAGCAGTTACTCGAGCCGGGACATGCGCGATGAGCAGTACTTC.

The chain links TRBV6-6 to TRBJ1-1; possible D gene TRBD1, 6 bases. Trimming shortened V by 6 bases and J by 1 base, and 12 bases separated the two germline ends. Germline CDR1 and CDR2: MNHNY and SVGAGI (reference sequence). The CDR3 has 14 residues. CDR3 nucleotide sequence: TGTGCCAGCAGATGGACAGTACAGAACACTGAAGCTTTCTTT. Translation gives CASRWTVQNTEAFF.

V is TRBV4-3 and J is TRBJ2-5; TRBD2 matches 13 bases. Matching the DNA end better, TRBJ2-7 makes the J call doubtful. CDR1 LGHNA and CDR2 YSLEER come from the germline V gene. The CDR3 consists of 15 residues. CDR3 sequence (DNA): TGCGCCAGCAGCCCCGGGACTAGCGGGGTCTACGAGCAGTACTTC. Translating it yields CASSPGTSGVYEQYF.

This clone has a single count. V and J are TRBV7-2 and TRBJ1-2; D not resolved. CDR3 length: 15 residues. V was clipped by 5 bases and J by 2 bases, with 15 bases between them. Germline V CDR1 and CDR2: SGHTA, FQGNSA. As DNA, the CDR3 is TGTGCCAGCAGCAGTACGCGGGGAGCCAACTATGGCTACACCTTC. Translating it yields CASSSTRGANYGYTF.

This chain uses TRBV27 with TRBJ1-2; 8 bases fit TRBD1. CDR1 MNHEY and CDR2 SMNVEV come from the germline V gene (reference sequence). The V segment lost 2 bases and the J segment 5 bases; nucleotides outside the gene matches: 7. This CDR3 region has 15 residues. The CDR3 sequence is CASSLKGRQGYGYTF. CDR3 sequence (DNA): TGTGCCAGCAGTTTAAAGGGTCGACAGGGGTATGGCTACACCTTC.

This clone was recorded only once. This chain joins TRBV30 and TRBJ2-7; the D is unclear. The V end was cut by 5 bases, the J end by 3 bases, with 11 bases between. Germline V CDR1 and CDR2: GTSNPN, SVGIG (reference sequence). The CDR3 covers 12 residues. CDR3 DNA sequence: TGTGCCTGGGGCCCTAGTAACTACGAGCAGTACTTC. This translates into CAWGPSNYEQYF.

The chain recombines TRBV5-4 with TRBJ2-5; 16 positions agree with TRBD2. Per germline, CDR1 SGHNT and CDR2 YYREEE (reference sequence). The CDR3 has 16 amino acids. J gave up 5 bases and V 4 bases, and 5 bases lay outside the gene matches. Here the CDR3 reads CASSQGTSGGEETQYF. The CDR3 DNA sequence: TGTGCCAGCAGCCAGGGGACTAGCGGGGGGGAGGAGACCCAGTACTTC. The variable domain in full, with the rest retrieved from reference TRBV5-4 and TRBJ2-5, is ETGVTQSPTHLIKTRGQQVTLRCSSQSGHNTVSWYQQALGQGPQFIFQYYREEENGRGNFPPRFSGLQFPNYSSELNVNALELDDSALYLCASSQGTSGGEETQYFGPGTRLLVL.

CDR3 coding DNA: TGTGCCAGCAGCGCTAGCGTGCACCCTGGCCGTAGAGATACGCAGTATTTT. As protein: CASSASVHPGRRDTQYF. The J gene is TRBJ2-3, the V gene TRBV21-1; the DNA was not compared with TRBD2, the D call given in the table. TRBV21-1 is reported as a pseudogene. The CDR3 is 17 amino acids.